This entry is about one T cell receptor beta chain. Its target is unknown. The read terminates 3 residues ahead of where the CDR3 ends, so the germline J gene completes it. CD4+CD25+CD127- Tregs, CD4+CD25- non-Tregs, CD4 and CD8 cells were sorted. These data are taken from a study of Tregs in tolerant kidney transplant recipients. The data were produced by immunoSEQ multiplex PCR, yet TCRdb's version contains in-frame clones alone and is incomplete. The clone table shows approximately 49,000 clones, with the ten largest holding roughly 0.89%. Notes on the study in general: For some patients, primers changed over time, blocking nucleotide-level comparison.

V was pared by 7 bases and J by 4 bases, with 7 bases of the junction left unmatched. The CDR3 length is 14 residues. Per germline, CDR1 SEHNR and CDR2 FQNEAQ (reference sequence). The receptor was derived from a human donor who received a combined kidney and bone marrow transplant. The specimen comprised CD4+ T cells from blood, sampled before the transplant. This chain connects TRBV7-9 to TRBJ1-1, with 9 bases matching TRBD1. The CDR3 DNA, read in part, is TGTGCCAGCACCCGGACAGGGGTTGGCACTGAA. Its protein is CASTRTGVGTE. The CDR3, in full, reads CASTRTGVGTEAFF.